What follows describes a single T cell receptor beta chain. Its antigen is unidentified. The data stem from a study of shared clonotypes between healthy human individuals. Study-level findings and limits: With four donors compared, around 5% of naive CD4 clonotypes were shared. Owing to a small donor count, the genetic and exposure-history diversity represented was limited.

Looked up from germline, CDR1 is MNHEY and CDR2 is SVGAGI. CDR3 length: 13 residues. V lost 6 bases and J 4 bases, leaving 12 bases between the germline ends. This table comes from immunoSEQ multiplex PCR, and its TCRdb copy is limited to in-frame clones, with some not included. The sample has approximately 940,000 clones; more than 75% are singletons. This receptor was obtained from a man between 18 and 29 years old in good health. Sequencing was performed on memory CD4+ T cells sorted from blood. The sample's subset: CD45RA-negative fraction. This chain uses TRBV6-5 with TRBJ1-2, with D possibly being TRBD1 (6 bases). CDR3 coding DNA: TGTGCCAGCAGGGGGGACACCGGCTATGGCTACACCTTC. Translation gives CASRGDTGYGYTF.